Shown below are 20 T cell receptor beta chains from a single sample sequenced in a study of vaccination and CD4 T cells after COVID-19. The assay that was used to sequence DNA from cultured CD4+ T cells was the Oncomine TCR Beta short-read assay. TCRdb redid the calling of the PCR reads with MiXCR, one entry per CDR3 protein. This table holds more than 20,000 distinct CDR3 sequences, over 40% found once. For these TCRs, the target antigens are not known. This sample's time point: late sampling 161 to 241 days after vaccination in three convalescent patients. Stated treatment: approximately 9-day PBMC culture with coronavirus spike peptide pools or control peptides (ViraFEST assay). The specimen comprised CD4+ T cells from blood, cultured in vitro, sampled about 7 months after SARS-CoV-2 vaccination. These TCRs come from a human donor who had recovered from COVID-19.

The J gene is TRBJ2-5, the V gene TRBV20-1; TRBD1 aligns across 10 bases. The length of the CDR3 is 14 residues. The germline V gene encodes CDR1 DFQATT and CDR2 SNEGSKA (reference sequence). Trimming at V came to 4 bases and at J to 4 bases, leaving 6 bases not matched to a gene. The CDR3 sequence: CSAKPGQGSETQYF. For the CDR3, the DNA is TGCAGTGCTAAACCGGGACAGGGGTCAGAGACCCAGTACTTC.

This sequence joins TRBV20-1 and TRBJ2-5; TRBD1 is a possible D gene (6 bases). CDR1 is DFQATT and CDR2 is SNEGSKA in the germline V gene (reference sequence). V dropped 2 bases and J dropped 5 bases, with 12 bases sitting between them. CDR3 length: 13 amino acids. Written as DNA, the CDR3 is TGCAGTGCTAGATCAACAGGGCGCGAGACCCAGTACTTC. Encoded protein: CSARSTGRETQYF.

The genes are TRBV12-3 or TRBV12-4 and TRBJ2-5; D is unresolved. V was pared by 5 bases and J by 4 bases, with 5 bases between. The CDR3 has 11 residues. CDR3 DNA: TGTGCCAGCAGTCGGGCAGAGACCCAGTACTTC. Amino acids: CASSRAETQYF.

This chain uses TRBV6-1 with TRBJ2-7, with D hard to call. The V end lost 7 bases, the J end lost 4 bases, and 26 bases lay between the germline ends. Germline CDR1 MNHNS, CDR2 SASEGT. This CDR3 has 17 amino acids. Here the CDR3 DNA reads TGTGCCAGCACCCTTATGCCGGGCAGCCAACAACAATACGAGCAGTACTTC. It encodes CASTLMPGSQQQYEQYF.

DNA of the CDR3: TGTGCCAGTAGTACCCAGCCCCGAGCCAGCAATCAGCCCCAGCATTTT. Translating it yields CASSTQPRASNQPQHF. The chain uses TRBV19 and TRBJ1-5; no clear D gene. The ends were cut back, 4 bases at V and 1 base at J, with 14 bases in the middle. CDR1 and CDR2 from the germline V gene are LNHDA and SQIVND (reference sequence). The CDR3 runs 16 residues.

The chain employs TRBV20-1 and TRBJ2-3; D is possibly TRBD1 or TRBD2 (5 bases each). Germline CDR1 and CDR2: DFQATT and SNEGSKA (reference sequence). The CDR3 is 14 residues long. DNA for the CDR3: TGCACCCCGACGTGGGGCGGGTCCACAGATACGCAGTATTTT. The encoded protein is CTPTWGGSTDTQYF.

There are a few counts of this clonotype. The CDR3 here is CASNIGPNYGYTF. Here the CDR3 DNA reads TGTGCCAGCAATATAGGGCCTAACTATGGCTACACCTTC. V is TRBV28 and J is TRBJ1-2, with D hard to call. The CDR3 covers 13 residues. Germline V gene sequence: CDR1 MDHEN, CDR2 SYDVKM. Trimming stripped 7 bases from V and 0 bases from J, with 9 bases between.

The V gene is TRBV4-1, the J gene TRBJ2-1; 8 bases align to TRBD2. The CDR3 is 16 amino acids. The germline V gene has CDR1 MGHRA and CDR2 YSYEKL. V lost 1 base, J lost 10 bases, and 12 bases stayed unmatched. In DNA form, the CDR3 reads TGCGCCAGCAGCCAAGGCCGGGGACTAGGGGATTTAGAGCAGTTCTTC. It codes for CASSQGRGLGDLEQFF.

This clonotype was seen a few times. The chain couples TRBV20-1 to TRBJ1-2; TRBD1 is a possible D gene (5 bases). V lost 1 base, J lost 9 bases, and 12 bases lay in between. The CDR3 totals 12 residues. Germline V gene data show CDR1 as DFQATT and CDR2 as SNEGSKA (reference sequence). The CDR3 reads CSARVDTRSYTF. The CDR3 nucleotides read TGCAGTGCTAGAGTGGACACTCGGAGCTACACCTTC.

The chain has TRBV7-9 and TRBJ2-3; the match to TRBD2 covers 8 bases. V was clipped by 4 bases and J by 0 bases; unmatched bases: 6. In germline, CDR1 is SEHNR, CDR2 FQNEAQ (reference sequence). The CDR3 is made up of 16 amino acids. The DNA of the CDR3 is TGTGCCAGCAGCTACGATAGCGGGACTAGCACAGATACGCAGTATTTT. The encoded protein is CASSYDSGTSTDTQYF. Full variable domain (remainder filled in from reference TRBV7-9 and TRBJ2-3): DTGVSQNPRHKITKRGQNVTFRCDPISEHNRLYWYRQTLGQGPEFLTYFQNEAQLEKSRLLSDRFSAERPKGSFSTLEIQRTEQGDSAMYLCASSYDSGTSTDTQYFGPGTRLTVL.

J is TRBJ2-7 and V is TRBV4-3; D possibly corresponds to TRBD1 (6 bases). The CDR3 is 16 amino acids. Trimming pared 0 bases from V and 3 bases from J, leaving 15 bases between. In germline, CDR1 is LGHNA, CDR2 YSLEER. The CDR3, as DNA: TGCGCCAGCAGCCAAGACCGGGACATCTTTGGCTACGAGCAGTACTTC. Amino acid sequence: CASSQDRDIFGYEQYF.

This rearrangement joins TRBV24-1 to TRBJ2-1; 9 positions match TRBD1. With V trimmed by 3 bases and J by 4 bases, 3 bases remained unmatched. Germline loops: CDR1 KGHDR, CDR2 SFDVKD. The CDR3 consists of 15 residues. The CDR3 DNA is TGTGCCACCAGTGATGGGACAGGGCCGTACAATGAGCAGTTCTTC. It codes for CATSDGTGPYNEQFF.

The chain joins TRBV18 to TRBJ2-7, with a possible D match to TRBD1 (5 bases). Germline V gene sequence: CDR1 KGHSH, CDR2 LQKENI. Trimming pared 3 bases from V and 6 bases from J, leaving 15 bases between. The CDR3 is 14 amino acids. The CDR3 loop is CASSPSRQGTEQYF. The CDR3, as DNA: TGTGCCAGCTCACCTTCCAGGCAGGGTACCGAGCAGTACTTC.

V and J are TRBV2 and TRBJ1-5; no definite D call. Germline V gene lookup returns CDR1 SNHLY and CDR2 FYNNEI. Trimming shortened V by 6 bases and J by 4 bases, and 7 bases separated the two germline ends. The CDR3 runs to 12 residues. This CDR3 is CASRGANQPQHF. In DNA form, the CDR3 reads TGTGCCAGCAGGGGAGCTAATCAGCCCCAGCATTTT.

This clonotype turned up a few times. The chain uses TRBV7-9 and TRBJ2-7, with D perhaps TRBD2 (5 bases). The CDR3 covers 12 residues. Germline values: CDR1 SEHNR, CDR2 FQNEAQ (reference sequence). Between the trimmed V and J ends, which lost 2 bases and 5 bases, there was a span of 7 bases. The CDR3 is CASSLKRDEQYF. CDR3 DNA sequence: TGTGCCAGCAGCTTAAAGAGGGACGAGCAGTACTTC.

The chain recombines TRBV7-2 with TRBJ2-5, with TRBD2 as a possible D gene (5 bases). Looked up from germline, CDR1 is SGHTA and CDR2 is FQGNSA. V was shortened by 6 bases and J by 5 bases, with 13 bases between the two germline ends. The CDR3 spans 13 residues. CDR3 coding DNA: TGTGCCAGCAGTAGAGGGATTTTCGAGACCCAGTACTTC. Protein product: CASSRGIFETQYF.

The gene calls are TRBV27 and TRBJ1-1; D uncertain. V gave up 3 bases and J gave up 4 bases, with 12 bases separating them. The germline gives CDR1 MNHEY, CDR2 SMNVEV (reference sequence). The length of the CDR3 is 14 residues. The CDR3, as DNA: TGTGCCAGCAGTTTGCAGCGAAGAGGCACTGAAGCTTTCTTT. Translating gives CASSLQRRGTEAFF.

This clonotype was counted only a few times. The chain is built from TRBV20-1 and TRBJ2-5, with D hard to call. Trimming removed 1 base at V and 5 bases at J, with 14 bases between. Germline CDR1 DFQATT, CDR2 SNEGSKA (reference sequence). This CDR3 region has 14 residues. The CDR3 sequence is CSARVPRGRETQYF. The CDR3 DNA reads TGCAGTGCTAGAGTGCCGAGAGGCCGGGAGACCCAGTACTTC.

The V gene is TRBV7-2, the J gene TRBJ1-5, with TRBD1 identical over 10 bases. J was trimmed by 6 bases and V by 6 bases; bases with no gene match: 8. Looked up from germline, CDR1 is SGHTA and CDR2 is FQGNSA. The CDR3 is 15 amino acids. The CDR3 DNA reads TGTGCCAGCAGTCTCCCCGGGACAGGGGTTCAGCCCCAGCATTTT. Translating gives CASSLPGTGVQPQHF.

This clonotype was counted between two and nine times. V and J are TRBV6-1 and TRBJ1-5; the match to TRBD1 covers 7 bases. Germline CDR1 is MNHNS and CDR2 is SASEGT. The CDR3 consists of 15 residues. Germline trimming cut 5 bases from V and 2 bases from J; bases unmatched to any gene: 6. The CDR3 DNA reads as TGTGCCAGCAGTCAACAGGGGAGCGGCAATCAGCCCCAGCATTTT. This encodes CASSQQGSGNQPQHF.